These 27 T cell receptor beta chains were all obtained from the same sample, sequenced in a study of shared clonotypes between healthy human individuals. Naive CD8 isolation took CD45RO-negative cells positively selected for CCR7 and excluded terminally differentiated effector memory CD45RA+ cells. Only in-frame clones appear in the TCRdb table, and some are missing; sequencing was by immunoSEQ multiplex PCR. Seen here are 700,000 to 950,000 clones, around 96% observed once, and the top ten hold under 0.3%. The sequenced sample was naive CD8+ T cells sorted from blood. These receptors all come from a young man in good health.

The J gene is TRBJ2-3, the V gene TRBV27; 9 bases are a match to TRBD1. Germline V gives CDR1 MNHEY, CDR2 SMNVEV (reference sequence). CDR3 length: 15 residues. V lost 5 bases, J lost 5 bases, and 8 bases stayed unmatched. The CDR3 loop reads CASSPGQGGLDTQYF. The DNA for the CDR3 is TGTGCCAGCAGTCCGGGACAGGGAGGATTAGATACGCAGTATTTT.

The chain carries TRBV27 and TRBJ1-2; D uncertain. Germline values: CDR1 MNHEY, CDR2 SMNVEV (reference sequence). The CDR3 covers 11 residues. V was cut by 7 bases and J by 4 bases, with 7 bases left in between. CDR3 loop: CASKDGYGYTF. As DNA, the CDR3 is TGTGCCAGCAAGGACGGCTATGGCTACACCTTC.

The V gene is TRBV7-9, the J gene TRBJ1-2; 9 bases map to TRBD1. With V trimmed by 2 bases and J by 3 bases, 10 bases remained unmatched. CDR1 is SEHNR and CDR2 is FQNEAQ in the germline V gene (reference sequence). The CDR3 extends over 17 amino acids. The CDR3 bases are TGTGCCAGCAGCTTACTGGTCTCGACAGGGGGGCACTATGGCTACACCTTC. Amino acid sequence: CASSLLVSTGGHYGYTF.

This clone showed up just once. The CDR3 DNA is TGCGCCAGCAGAGGAACAGGGTCCTACGAGCAGTACTTC. Its protein is CASRGTGSYEQYF. The chain has TRBV4-1 and TRBJ2-7; a possible D gene is TRBD1 (6 bases). The CDR3 spans 13 residues. The germline CDR1 and CDR2 sequences are MGHRA and YSYEKL. Trimming stripped 6 bases from V and 1 base from J, with 10 bases between.

The chain joins TRBV7-3 to TRBJ2-3, with D unresolved. The CDR3 covers 16 residues. Trimming pared 1 base from V and 0 bases from J, leaving 11 bases between. Germline-derived CDR1 and CDR2 are SGHTA and FQGTGA. The CDR3 bases are TGTGCCAGCAGCTTAATAGTCGGTACTAGCACAGATACGCAGTATTTT. Amino acids: CASSLIVGTSTDTQYF.

This clone was detected once. The chain carries TRBV15 and TRBJ1-3, with D tentatively TRBD1 (5 bases). Germline CDR1 is LNHNV and CDR2 is YYDKDF (reference sequence). Trimming left V 0 bases short and J 2 bases short, with 14 bases between. The CDR3 is made up of 17 amino acids. The CDR3 coding sequence is TGTGCCACCAGCAGAGATGTTTTTCCAGGGCCTGGAAACACCATATATTTT. The encoded protein is CATSRDVFPGPGNTIYF.

The chain employs TRBV4-1 and TRBJ2-7; 8 positions match TRBD1. Germline loops: CDR1 MGHRA, CDR2 YSYEKL. This CDR3 has 15 residues. Trimming took 4 bases from V and 4 from J; bases not matched to a gene: 9. The CDR3 nucleotides read TGCGCCAGCAGCCTTGGGACAGGACTTCAGTACGAGCAGTACTTC. Protein product: CASSLGTGLQYEQYF.

This clone was detected once. The chain joins TRBV5-6 to TRBJ1-2, with D perhaps matching TRBD1 (6 bases). There are 14 residues in the CDR3. The germline V gene has CDR1 SGHDT and CDR2 YYEEEE. The V end was cut by 0 bases, the J end by 5 bases, with 11 bases between. CDR3 nucleotide sequence: TGTGCCAGCAGCTTGGGGACAGCACGGTATGGCTACACCTTC. Protein: CASSLGTARYGYTF.

Remarks on this clone: The sample has other DNA sequences that encode this CDR3 too. The rearrangement joins TRBV9 to TRBJ2-7; D unclear. The V and J ends lost 3 bases and 0 bases respectively, with 7 bases between them. Germline V lookup: CDR1 SGDLS, CDR2 YYNGEE. There are 13 residues in the CDR3. CDR3 nucleotides: TGTGCCAGCAGCGCGCCCAGCTCCTACGAGCAGTACTTC. This codes for CASSAPSSYEQYF.

As concerns this clone: Other DNA sequences in the sample encode the same CDR3. The V and J genes are TRBV6-5 and TRBJ2-1; D is unclear. The length of the CDR3 is 15 residues. Looked up from germline, CDR1 is MNHEY and CDR2 is SVGAGI. The V end lost 0 bases, the J end lost 0 bases, and 6 bases lay between the germline ends. The CDR3 region is CASSYSGSSYNEQFF. CDR3 DNA sequence: TGTGCCAGCAGTTACTCGGGCAGCTCCTACAATGAGCAGTTCTTC.

The V and J genes are TRBV6-6 and TRBJ1-1, with D maybe TRBD1 (6 bases). V dropped 6 bases and J dropped 4 bases, with 12 bases sitting between them. Germline lookup yields CDR1 MNHNY and CDR2 SVGAGI (reference sequence). The CDR3 loop spans 13 amino acids. The CDR3 loop is CASSATGTTEAFF. CDR3 DNA sequence: TGTGCCAGCAGCGCCACAGGGACCACTGAAGCTTTCTTT.

The chain links TRBV7-9 to TRBJ2-7, with D possibly matching TRBD2 (6 bases). The CDR3 length is 14 residues. Germline V gene data show CDR1 as SEHNR and CDR2 as FQNEAQ (reference sequence). V gave up 4 bases and J gave up 3 bases, with 13 bases separating them. The DNA of the CDR3 is TGTGCCAGCAGCTCACCGGGACTCCTCTACGAGCAGTACTTC. Translating gives CASSSPGLLYEQYF.

The chain is built from TRBV10-3 and TRBJ2-3; maybe TRBD1 (6 bases). V was pared by 10 bases and J by 1 base, with 12 bases between. The CDR3 is 13 amino acids. In germline, CDR1 is ENHRY, CDR2 SYGVKD. CDR3 DNA sequence: TGTGCCACCTATGACAGGCGCACAGATACGCAGTATTTT. Protein product: CATYDRRTDTQYF.

The rearrangement links TRBV6-5 to TRBJ2-2; D is unresolved. Trimming removed 2 bases from V and 8 bases from J, with 9 bases in between. This CDR3 region has 13 residues. CDR1 and CDR2 from the germline V gene are MNHEY and SVGAGI. The chain's CDR3 is CASSYGPGGELFF. The CDR3 DNA follows: TGTGCCAGCAGTTACGGTCCGGGTGGGGAGCTGTTTTTT.

In DNA, the CDR3 is TGTGCCAGCTCACCAGCAAAACTGGGGCTAGCGGGAAACAATGAGCAGTTCTTC. Translated, it gives CASSPAKLGLAGNNEQFF. J is TRBJ2-1 and V is TRBV18, with 9 bases fitting TRBD2. The CDR3 contains 18 residues. Trimming cost V 2 bases and J 5 bases; bases outside gene matches: 13. In germline, CDR1 is KGHSH, CDR2 LQKENI.

The chain recombines TRBV7-9 with TRBJ2-6; 7 nucleotides line up with TRBD1. The CDR3 extends over 15 amino acids. The V gene's germline CDR1 is SEHNR and CDR2 FQNEAQ (reference sequence). J lost 3 bases, V lost 5 bases, and 4 bases had no gene match. CDR3 DNA: TGTGCCAGCAGCCTTAGGGGGCTTGGGGCCAACGTCCTGACTTTC. As protein: CASSLRGLGANVLTF.

This chain links TRBV9 with TRBJ2-2; 11 bases map to TRBD2. The CDR3 has 15 residues. V shed 3 bases, J shed 5 bases, and the junction held 3 bases outside the gene matches. Germline assignment: CDR1 SGDLS and CDR2 YYNGEE. This CDR3 reads CASSDGTSGTGELFF. Here the CDR3 DNA reads TGTGCCAGCAGCGACGGGACTAGCGGAACCGGGGAGCTGTTTTTT.

This clone has just one count. This chain links TRBV4-3 with TRBJ1-1; weak D call: TRBD1 (5 bases). The V gene lost 0 bases and the J gene lost 5 bases, with 25 bases spanning the gap. The CDR3 totals 19 residues. CDR1 LGHNA and CDR2 YSLEER come from the germline V gene. Written as DNA, the CDR3 is TGCGCCAGCAGCCAAGATCTCCTTGGCTCCTGGGGGGGGAAAACTGAAGCTTTCTTT. Its translation: CASSQDLLGSWGGKTEAFF.

The J gene is TRBJ2-5, the V gene TRBV2; perhaps TRBD2 as D (6 bases). The CDR3 runs to 15 residues. Germline-derived CDR1 and CDR2 are SNHLY and FYNNEI. V gave up 2 bases and J gave up 5 bases, with 15 bases separating them. The CDR3 DNA is TGTGCCAGCAGTGAATGGGGGGAGTACGGGGAGACCCAGTACTTC. Amino acid sequence: CASSEWGEYGETQYF.

The gene calls are TRBV10-2 and TRBJ1-1, with D possibly matching TRBD1 (6 bases). Germline V gene lookup returns CDR1 WSHSY and CDR2 SAAADI. The CDR3 runs 15 residues. Trimming pared 0 bases from V and 4 bases from J, leaving 12 bases between. The chain's CDR3 is CASSESGGGLTEAFF. The CDR3 DNA is TGCGCCAGCAGTGAGTCGGGGGGGGGCCTCACTGAAGCTTTCTTT.

The CDR3 sequence: CASRPRESYEQYF. The CDR3 coding sequence is TGTGCCAGCAGGCCCAGGGAATCCTACGAGCAGTACTTC. The chain joins TRBV7-9 to TRBJ2-7; a possible D gene is TRBD1 (5 bases). V was clipped by 6 bases and J by 1 base, with 10 bases between them. Germline V gene sequence: CDR1 SEHNR, CDR2 FQNEAQ (reference sequence). The CDR3 totals 13 residues.

The chain couples TRBV6-1 to TRBJ2-7; TRBD2 aligns across 8 bases. V trimming: 3 bases; J trimming: 0 bases; junction bases outside the gene matches: 7. There are 16 residues in the CDR3. In germline, CDR1 is MNHNS, CDR2 SASEGT. DNA for the CDR3: TGTGCCAGCAGTGACCCGGGGGGGCACAGCTCCTACGAGCAGTACTTC. Protein product: CASSDPGGHSSYEQYF.

This clone was seen just once. The chain combines TRBV7-6 with TRBJ1-2, with D unresolved. The ends were cut back, 1 base at V and 6 bases at J, with 15 bases in the middle. Germline lookup yields CDR1 SGHVS and CDR2 FNYEAQ. The CDR3 is 15 residues long. In nucleotides, the CDR3 is TGTGCCAGCAGCTTAGTGGCGGAGCCAGCGGATGGCTACACCTTC. Protein product: CASSLVAEPADGYTF.

The chain recombines TRBV4-3 with TRBJ2-3; the match to TRBD2 covers 7 bases. Germline CDR1 LGHNA, CDR2 YSLEER. V dropped 0 bases and J dropped 5; count of bases not matched to a gene: 11. CDR3 length equals 17 residues. The CDR3 here is CASSQDLQRDFVDTQYF. In DNA, the CDR3 is TGCGCCAGCAGCCAAGACCTCCAGCGGGACTTTGTAGATACGCAGTATTTT.

This chain joins TRBV9 and TRBJ2-7; a possible D gene is TRBD1 (6 bases). The germline V gene has CDR1 SGDLS and CDR2 YYNGEE. V gave up 3 bases and J gave up 6 bases, with 25 bases separating them. The CDR3 has 17 amino acids. The CDR3: CASSASDLTGTFVEQYF. DNA for the CDR3: TGTGCCAGCAGCGCCTCTGACTTGACAGGCACCTTCGTCGAGCAGTACTTC.

This clone has more than one count but fewer than ten. The sample contains more than one DNA sequence encoding this CDR3. The V call is TRBV7-9, the J call TRBJ1-5, with 8 bases lining up with TRBD1. Germline V lookup: CDR1 SEHNR, CDR2 FQNEAQ (reference sequence). With 6 bases clipped from V and 2 bases from J, the junction kept 3 bases outside the gene matches. This CDR3 has 14 residues. DNA for the CDR3: TGTGCCAGCAGTTCGGACAGGGGCAATCAGCCCCAGCATTTT. Its translation is CASSSDRGNQPQHF.

The rearrangement uses TRBV5-1 and TRBJ2-7, with 10 bases aligning to TRBD2. This CDR3 region has 16 residues. Germline V gene sequence: CDR1 SGHRS, CDR2 YFSETQ. Trimming took 2 bases from V and 3 from J; bases not matched to a gene: 8. CDR3 sequence reads: CASSFEAGGPVYEQYF. For the CDR3, the DNA is TGCGCCAGCAGCTTTGAAGCGGGAGGGCCCGTCTACGAGCAGTACTTC.